The 25 T cell receptor beta chains reported below all come from one sample, sequenced in a study of cytomegalovirus exposure and HLA in healthy donors. The method was immunoSEQ multiplex PCR; TCRdb's version includes in-frame clones alone and lacks a portion of them. The sample records about 400,000 clones, about nine tenths being singletons. The sequenced sample consisted of PBMCs. The receptors originated from a woman between 18 and 29 years old in good health and CMV-seronegative.

This sequence joins TRBV2 and TRBJ2-5; D is perhaps TRBD2 (5 bases). Germline CDR1 SNHLY, CDR2 FYNNEI. The CDR3 has 15 residues. V shed 0 bases and J shed 2 bases, with 10 bases lying between them. In DNA form, the CDR3 reads TGTGCCAGCAGTGAAGCGCTGACGGGACAAGAGACCCAGTACTTC. Translated, it gives CASSEALTGQETQYF.

The rearrangement links TRBV18 to TRBJ1-1; 11 bases match TRBD1. CDR1 and CDR2 (germline): KGHSH, LQKENI. V dropped 6 bases and J dropped 1; count of bases not matched to a gene: 1. The CDR3 is 14 residues long. The CDR3 loop reads CASSGTGGNTEAFF. The CDR3 DNA reads TGTGCCAGCTCGGGGACAGGGGGGAACACTGAAGCTTTCTTT.

The J gene is TRBJ2-2, the V gene TRBV14; possibly TRBD2 for D (6 bases). The germline V and J ends were trimmed by 0 bases and 2 bases, with 7 bases remaining between them. The CDR3 is 15 amino acids. Germline lookup yields CDR1 SGHDN and CDR2 FVKESK. In DNA form, the CDR3 reads TGTGCCAGCAGCCAAGACGGGGGTAACACCGGGGAGCTGTTTTTT. Its translation is CASSQDGGNTGELFF.

The chain employs TRBV27 and TRBJ2-1; TRBD1 is a possible D gene (6 bases). V was pared by 6 bases and J by 2 bases, with 11 bases between. This CDR3 spans 14 amino acids. Germline V gives CDR1 MNHEY, CDR2 SMNVEV (reference sequence). The CDR3 DNA reads as TGTGCCAGCAGGCTTACAGGGACCTACAATGAGCAGTTCTTC. Residues: CASRLTGTYNEQFF.

The gene calls are TRBV27 and TRBJ2-5; D possibly corresponds to TRBD2 (6 bases). The germline V gene has CDR1 MNHEY and CDR2 SMNVEV (reference sequence). The CDR3 has 16 amino acids. The V gene lost 5 bases and the J gene lost 5 bases, with 21 bases spanning the gap. The CDR3 nucleotides are TGTGCCAGCAGTCTCGCCGGCGGGGCCAGGGCTGAGACCCAGTACTTC. Amino acids: CASSLAGGARAETQYF.

V and J are TRBV10-1 and TRBJ1-1; D ambiguous. CDR1 is WNHNN and CDR2 is SYGVQD in the germline V gene (reference sequence). The CDR3 is 12 residues long. Trimming removed 4 bases from V and 4 bases from J, with 7 bases in between. The CDR3 loop is CASSGLSTEAFF. The CDR3 nucleotides read TGCGCCAGCAGTGGTTTGAGCACTGAAGCTTTCTTT.

The gene calls are TRBV19 and TRBJ1-4, with D maybe TRBD1 (5 bases). Germline V gives CDR1 LNHDA, CDR2 SQIVND (reference sequence). The CDR3 has 11 residues. Trimming stripped 4 bases from V and 8 bases from J, with 5 bases between. This chain's CDR3 is CASSRTEKLFF. In DNA, the CDR3 is TGTGCCAGTAGTAGGACAGAAAAACTGTTTTTT.

The chain recombines TRBV7-6 with TRBJ2-1; no reliable D call. The CDR3 has 13 amino acids. Germline CDR1 SGHVS, CDR2 FNYEAQ. Trimming removed 0 bases at V and 6 bases at J, with 6 bases between. CDR3 amino acids: CASSLAATNEQFF. The DNA for the CDR3 is TGTGCCAGCAGCTTAGCGGCAACCAATGAGCAGTTCTTC.

This clone was detected once. The chain carries TRBV19 and TRBJ2-1; the match to TRBD2 covers 13 bases. The CDR3 has 18 amino acids. The germline V gene has CDR1 LNHDA and CDR2 SQIVND (reference sequence). V shed 2 bases, J shed 0 bases, and the junction held 4 bases outside the gene matches. This CDR3 is CASSILGLAGSSYNEQFF. The CDR3, as DNA: TGTGCCAGTAGTATATTGGGACTAGCGGGAAGCTCCTACAATGAGCAGTTCTTC.

The chain carries TRBV27 and TRBJ2-7; TRBD1 is a possible D gene (6 bases). Germline values: CDR1 MNHEY, CDR2 SMNVEV (reference sequence). V was trimmed by 6 bases and J by 4 bases, leaving 10 bases between them. CDR3 length: 12 amino acids. The CDR3 sequence is CASRDRTYEQYF. As DNA, the CDR3 is TGTGCCAGCAGGGACAGAACATACGAGCAGTACTTC.

The gene calls are TRBV27 and TRBJ2-1; tentative D call: TRBD2 (6 bases). Trimming removed 10 bases at V and 2 bases at J, with 18 bases between. CDR3 length: 15 amino acids. The germline V gene encodes CDR1 MNHEY and CDR2 SMNVEV (reference sequence). This CDR3 reads CATGEVGLTYNEQFF. The CDR3 nucleotides are TGTGCCACCGGGGAGGTGGGTTTAACCTACAATGAGCAGTTCTTC.

J is TRBJ2-5 and V is TRBV4-1, with 11 bases matching TRBD2. The junction had 12 bases not matched to a gene; V was cut back by 1 base and J by 5 bases. The length of the CDR3 is 18 residues. Germline CDR1 is MGHRA and CDR2 is YSYEKL. The CDR3 spells CASSQGASGRTLRETQYF. The CDR3 DNA is TGCGCCAGCAGCCAAGGGGCTAGCGGGAGGACTTTACGTGAGACCCAGTACTTC.

This rearrangement joins TRBV5-4 to TRBJ1-1, with D perhaps TRBD1 (5 bases). CDR1 is SGHNT and CDR2 is YYREEE in the germline V gene (reference sequence). The CDR3 has 15 amino acids. V was shortened by 0 bases and J by 5 bases, with 14 bases between the two germline ends. CDR3: CASSLATGAGTEAFF. CDR3 nucleotide sequence: TGTGCCAGCAGCTTGGCCACAGGCGCGGGGACTGAAGCTTTCTTT.

This chain uses TRBV4-1 with TRBJ2-2; 7 bases map to TRBD2. The V segment lost 4 bases and the J segment 1 base; nucleotides outside the gene matches: 9. Germline V gene data show CDR1 as MGHRA and CDR2 as YSYEKL. This CDR3 is built from 17 residues. The CDR3 reads CASSRRSGALNTGELFF. CDR3 bases: TGCGCCAGCAGCCGTCGGAGCGGGGCCCTGAACACCGGGGAGCTGTTTTTT.

V and J are TRBV1 and TRBJ2-5; TRBD1 reflects the table's D call only, with no check against the DNA. TRBV1 is a known pseudogene. CDR3 length: 14 amino acids. The CDR3 sequence: CTGYPGQGQETQYF. CDR3 bases: TGCACCGGCTACCCGGGACAGGGGCAAGAGACCCAGTACTTC.

This sequence joins TRBV28 and TRBJ1-3, with no clear D. The CDR3 contains 13 residues. Per the germline V gene, CDR1 is MDHEN and CDR2 is SYDVKM. V lost 1 base and J 4 bases, leaving 5 bases between the germline ends. DNA for the CDR3: TGTGCCAGCAGTTTATCCAGGGGAAACACCATATATTTT. Its translation is CASSLSRGNTIYF.

The V and J genes are TRBV5-4 and TRBJ1-1; D possibly corresponds to TRBD1 (5 bases). Germline V lookup: CDR1 SGHNT, CDR2 YYREEE (reference sequence). The V and J ends lost 4 bases and 1 base respectively, with 14 bases between them. The CDR3 spans 15 residues. CDR3 sequence reads: CASSQGRAQNTEAFF. As DNA, the CDR3 is TGTGCCAGCAGCCAAGGCAGGGCCCAGAACACTGAAGCTTTCTTT. The complete variable domain, with remaining parts taken from reference TRBV5-4 and TRBJ1-1, reads ETGVTQSPTHLIKTRGQQVTLRCSSQSGHNTVSWYQQALGQGPQFIFQYYREEENGRGNFPPRFSGLQFPNYSSELNVNALELDDSALYLCASSQGRAQNTEAFFGQGTRLTVV.

The genes are TRBV7-6 and TRBJ2-5, with D possibly matching TRBD2 (5 bases). This CDR3 has 16 amino acids. Germline CDR1 reads SGHVS; CDR2 reads FNYEAQ. The V gene lost 5 bases and the J gene lost 2 bases, with 18 bases spanning the gap. The CDR3: CASSAGLIGLQETQYF. The CDR3 DNA follows: TGTGCCAGCAGCGCGGGCCTTATCGGGTTACAAGAGACCCAGTACTTC. The whole variable domain, filled in from reference TRBV7-6 and TRBJ2-5, reads GAGVSQSPRYKVTKRGQDVALRCDPISGHVSLYWYRQALGQGPEFLTYFNYEAQQDKSGLPNDRFSAERPEGSISTLTIQRTEQRDSAMYRCASSAGLIGLQETQYFGPGTRLLVL.

V usage is TRBV9 and J usage is TRBJ2-1, with 7 positions matching TRBD2. V lost 0 bases, J lost 6 bases, and 6 bases stayed unmatched. The CDR3 runs 15 residues. Per the germline V gene, CDR1 is SGDLS and CDR2 is YYNGEE. CDR3 region: CASSVAGGGFNEQFF. The CDR3 region has the DNA TGTGCCAGCAGCGTAGCTGGGGGAGGGTTCAATGAGCAGTTCTTC.

The chain joins TRBV5-6 to TRBJ1-5; 7 bases map to TRBD1. Germline lookup yields CDR1 SGHDT and CDR2 YYEEEE. The CDR3 loop spans 14 amino acids. V dropped 0 bases and J dropped 6; count of bases not matched to a gene: 3. In DNA, the CDR3 is TGTGCCAGCAGCTTGGGACAGGGCACTCAGCCCCAGCATTTT. Residues: CASSLGQGTQPQHF.

The chain recombines TRBV4-2 with TRBJ2-3; a possible D gene is TRBD1 (6 bases). The CDR3 runs to 14 residues. Trimming took off 2 bases at V and 8 bases at J, with 14 bases between the two ends. CDR1 is LGHNA, CDR2 YNFKEQ, per germline. CDR3 DNA sequence: TGTGCCAGCAGCCAATCAGGGGCCCTCTCTACGCAGTATTTT. This gives the protein CASSQSGALSTQYF.

The CDR3 loop reads CASSIRGARTDTQYF. Here the CDR3 DNA reads TGTGCCAGTAGTATCCGCGGGGCGAGGACAGATACGCAGTATTTT. The chain uses TRBV19 and TRBJ2-3; tentatively, D is TRBD2 (6 bases). This CDR3 contains 15 residues. V gave up 3 bases and J gave up 3 bases, with 13 bases separating them. Germline assignment: CDR1 LNHDA and CDR2 SQIVND (reference sequence).

The chain employs TRBV27 and TRBJ2-1; D may be TRBD1 (5 bases). The CDR3 spans 12 residues. CDR1 and CDR2 (germline): MNHEY, SMNVEV (reference sequence). V lost 4 bases to trimming and J lost 7 bases, with 8 bases between them. DNA of the CDR3: TGTGCCAGCAGTTCCCCAGGGAATGAGCAGTTCTTC. It translates to CASSSPGNEQFF.

The chain uses TRBV9 and TRBJ1-3, with TRBD1 identical over 7 bases. Germline V CDR1 and CDR2: SGDLS, YYNGEE. Trimming at V came to 1 base and at J to 1 base, leaving 5 bases not matched to a gene. The CDR3 length is 16 residues. The CDR3 DNA sequence: TGTGCCAGCAGCGTAACTGACAGGGATTCTGGAAACACCATATATTTT. Amino acids: CASSVTDRDSGNTIYF.

The rearrangement joins TRBV27 to TRBJ1-1; D uncertain. Trimming took off 6 bases at V and 0 bases at J, with 17 bases between the two ends. Germline CDR1 and CDR2: MNHEY and SMNVEV (reference sequence). CDR3 length: 16 residues. CDR3: CASSLDERALNTEAFF. DNA of the CDR3: TGTGCCAGCAGCTTGGACGAGAGGGCCTTGAACACTGAAGCTTTCTTT.